This T cell receptor beta chain originates from a study of blood T cell repertoires in COVID-19. Generated by immunoSEQ multiplex PCR, the TCRdb table keeps only in-frame clones and is missing some. This repertoire shows under 300,000 clones, approximately 82% found once; its top ten account for 15%. The CDR3 has 12 amino acids. CDR1 SNHLY and CDR2 FYNNEI come from the germline V gene. Trimming removed 5 bases from V and 3 bases from J, with 8 bases in between. Study members were between roughly 18 and 100 years old and lived in 24 US regions. Each participant's cohort was designated according to participant-reported clinical history.

The receptor was isolated from a man aged 35-49 years who had recovered from COVID-19. Sequenced: PBMCs or T cells enriched from blood (not recorded which). The chain recombines TRBV2 with TRBJ2-7, with unresolved D. CDR3 sequence reads: CASSSPSYEQYF. The CDR3, as DNA: TGTGCCAGCAGTTCTCCGAGCTACGAGCAGTACTTC.